A selection of T cell receptor beta chains follows, all from one sample in a study of shared clonotypes between healthy human individuals. Some clones are missing from TCRdb's copy, which holds only in-frame ones; the method was immunoSEQ multiplex PCR. The data show about 990,000 clones, about 84% seen once. Source material: memory CD4+ T cells from PBMCs. The receptors originated from a man aged 18 to 29 in good health. Some clones in this sample may be carry-over from other donors' samples. Both conserved end residues are part of each CDR3.

V gene | CDR3 protein
TRBV15 | CATSRAGGRGNEQFF
TRBV2 | CASGGQNTGELFF
TRBV7-9 | CASSLGLGGGPDEQYF
TRBV7-9 | CASSQNIAKETQYF
TRBV5-5 | CASSSRDSMYAGYTF
TRBV7-8 | CASSPARPGLAGYSYEQYF
TRBV6-5 | CASSYEANTEAFF
TRBV7-2 | CASSLGGGKRQETQYF
TRBV4-1 | CASSSTGGTGYSGANVLTF
TRBV7-9 | CASSQPRATGAVETQYF
TRBV4-2 | CASSQKQGETDTQYF
TRBV5-1 | CASSLTATYEQYF
TRBV5-8 | CASSFPGVRNIQYF
TRBV30 | CAWSTRGNIQYF